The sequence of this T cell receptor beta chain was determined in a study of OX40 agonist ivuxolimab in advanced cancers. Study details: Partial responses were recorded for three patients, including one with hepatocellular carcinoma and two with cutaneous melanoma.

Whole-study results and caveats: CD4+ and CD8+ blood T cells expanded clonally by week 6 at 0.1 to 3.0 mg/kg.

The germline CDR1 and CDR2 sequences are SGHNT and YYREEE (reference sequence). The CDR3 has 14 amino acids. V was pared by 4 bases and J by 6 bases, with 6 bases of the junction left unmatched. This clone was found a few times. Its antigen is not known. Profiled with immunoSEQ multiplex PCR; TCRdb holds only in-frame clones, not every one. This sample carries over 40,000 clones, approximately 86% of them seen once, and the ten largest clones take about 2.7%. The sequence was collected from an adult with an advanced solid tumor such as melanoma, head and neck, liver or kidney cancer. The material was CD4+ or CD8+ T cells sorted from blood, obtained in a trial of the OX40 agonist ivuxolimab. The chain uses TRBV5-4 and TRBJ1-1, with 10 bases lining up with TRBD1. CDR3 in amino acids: CASSMGQGFAEAFF. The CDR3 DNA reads TGTGCCAGCAGCATGGGACAGGGGTTCGCTGAAGCTTTCTTT.